These 7 T cell receptor beta chains share one sample of origin, sequenced in a study of control samples from healthy donors and cancer patients. Only in-frame clones appear in the TCRdb table, and some are missing; sequencing was by immunoSEQ multiplex PCR. This table has roughly 80,000 clones, just under 90% appearing once. Input material: blood. Receptors originate from a man in his fifties or sixties in good health.

The chain employs TRBV5-1 and TRBJ1-5; 7 positions match TRBD1. There are 14 residues in the CDR3. Germline V gives CDR1 SGHRS, CDR2 YFSETQ. Trimming took 3 bases from V and 4 from J; bases not matched to a gene: 4. CDR3 nucleotides: TGCGCCAGCAGCTGGGGGGACAGAAATCAGCCCCAGCATTTT. It codes for CASSWGDRNQPQHF.

The chain uses TRBV5-6 and TRBJ2-7, with 7 bases lining up with TRBD1. V trimming: 3 bases; J trimming: 2 bases; junction bases outside the gene matches: 8. This CDR3 is 15 amino acids long. From germline, CDR1 is SGHDT and CDR2 YYEEEE. CDR3: CASSSRQGNPYEQYF. CDR3 nucleotide sequence: TGTGCCAGCAGCTCGAGACAGGGTAATCCCTACGAGCAGTACTTC. Full variable domain (rest looked up from reference TRBV5-6 and TRBJ2-7): DAGVTQSPTHLIKTRGQQVTLRCSPKSGHDTVSWYQQALGQGPQFIFQYYEEEERQRGNFPDRFSGHQFPNYSSELNVNALLLGDSALYLCASSSRQGNPYEQYFGPGTRLTVT.

The chain employs TRBV6-5 and TRBJ1-1, with 7 positions matching TRBD1. Trimming removed 6 bases from V and 3 bases from J; junction bases left unmatched: 7. This CDR3 has 14 residues. Germline-derived CDR1 and CDR2 are MNHEY and SVGAGI. CDR3 in DNA: TGTGCCAGCAGACCTACAGGGGCCTACACTGAAGCTTTCTTT. Encoded protein: CASRPTGAYTEAFF.

The chain carries TRBV6-5 and TRBJ1-2, with D perhaps matching TRBD1 (6 bases). CDR3 length: 15 residues. Germline V gene lookup returns CDR1 MNHEY and CDR2 SVGAGI. V lost 6 bases and J 3 bases, leaving 17 bases between the germline ends. The CDR3 sequence is CASRDSRGHHYGYTF. The DNA for the CDR3 is TGTGCCAGCAGGGACTCCCGGGGACACCACTATGGCTACACCTTC.

This sequence joins TRBV5-8 and TRBJ1-5; D not certain. V was clipped by 0 bases and J by 7 bases, with 8 bases between them. The CDR3 spans 13 residues. CDR1 is SGHTS and CDR2 is YDEGEE in the germline V gene. CDR3 sequence reads: CASSLDRFQPQHF. DNA of the CDR3: TGTGCCAGCAGCTTGGATCGATTCCAGCCCCAGCATTTT.

This chain uses TRBV6-4 with TRBJ1-5; D ambiguous. The V gene lost 6 bases and the J gene lost 3 bases, with 12 bases spanning the gap. Germline V gene data show CDR1 as MRHNA and CDR2 as SNTAGT. This CDR3 has 14 residues. The CDR3 bases are TGTGCCAGCAGCAGTAGGGAGGTCAATCAGCCCCAGCATTTT. Translating it yields CASSSREVNQPQHF.

The chain combines TRBV14 with TRBJ1-1; D gene ambiguous. The germline CDR1 and CDR2 sequences are SGHDN and FVKESK. The CDR3 contains 14 residues. V gave up 3 bases and J gave up 1 base, with 9 bases separating them. CDR3 protein: CASSQHGPNTEAFF. Here the CDR3 DNA reads TGTGCCAGCAGCCAGCACGGACCGAACACTGAAGCTTTCTTT.